The present TCR beta chain was sequenced within a study of OX40 agonist ivuxolimab in advanced cancers. Across the whole study: Participants, around 80% male, averaged approximately 65 years of age, ranging from roughly 23 to 80. Prior anti-PD-1, anti-PD-L1 or anti-CTLA-4 therapy was allowed; 35% to 40% had some. The study's findings and limits: At doses 0.1 to 3.0 mg/kg, CD4+ and CD8+ clones expanded. Some of the lowest clonal expansion was seen in partial responders at 0.1-3.0 mg/kg.

Germline lookup yields CDR1 KGHSH and CDR2 LQKENI. Trimming took off 1 base at V and 6 bases at J, with 10 bases between the two ends. The CDR3 runs 15 residues. On this clone: The antigen is undetermined.

Only in-frame clones appear in the TCRdb table, and some are missing; sequencing was by immunoSEQ multiplex PCR. The data hold approximately 70,000 clones, with 83% observed a single time. Sequences were derived from CD4+ or CD8+ T cells sorted from blood, sampled in a trial of the OX40 agonist ivuxolimab. This clonotype was obtained from an adult with an advanced solid tumor such as melanoma, head and neck, liver or kidney cancer. This chain joins TRBV18 and TRBJ2-6, with TRBD1 as a possible D gene (6 bases). CDR3 protein: CASSPRQGTANVLTF. The CDR3 nucleotides are TGTGCCAGCTCACCACGGCAGGGGACGGCCAACGTCCTGACTTTC.